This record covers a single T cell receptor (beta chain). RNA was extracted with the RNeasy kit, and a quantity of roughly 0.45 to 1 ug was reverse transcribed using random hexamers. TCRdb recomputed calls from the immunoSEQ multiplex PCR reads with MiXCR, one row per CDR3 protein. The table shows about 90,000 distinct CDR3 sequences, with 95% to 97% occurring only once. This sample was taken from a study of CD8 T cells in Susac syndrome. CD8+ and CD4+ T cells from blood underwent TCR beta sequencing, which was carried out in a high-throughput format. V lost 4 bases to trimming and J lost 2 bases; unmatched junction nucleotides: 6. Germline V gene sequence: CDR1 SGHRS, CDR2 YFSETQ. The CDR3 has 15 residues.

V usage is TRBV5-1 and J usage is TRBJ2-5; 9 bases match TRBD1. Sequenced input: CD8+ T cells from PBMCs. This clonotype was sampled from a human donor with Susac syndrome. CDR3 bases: TGCGCCAGCAGCGGACAGGGGAACGAGCAAGAGACCCAGTACTTC. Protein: CASSGQGNEQETQYF.